One sample yielded the 7 T cell receptor beta chains listed below, sequenced in a study of vaccination effects on CD4 cells after COVID-19. Their antigens are not known. Expansion with viral peptide pools was applied to antigen-specific CD4+ T cells by the ViraFEST assay prior to sequencing. Following an approximately ten-day culture, CD4+ T cells were purified. Vaccine recipients, nucleocapsid antibody negative, had no prior SARS-CoV-2 infection. Generated by immunoSEQ multiplex PCR, the TCRdb table keeps only in-frame clones and is missing some. The sample shows 20,000 to 25,000 clones, roughly four fifths of them seen only once. The specimen was CD4+ T cells from PBMCs cultured with HCoV-NL63 spike peptides, collected before COVID-19 vaccination. These receptors were taken from a human donor who received a COVID-19 vaccine.

The chain employs TRBV18 and TRBJ1-3; tentatively, D is TRBD1 (6 bases). Trimming took off 6 bases at V and 1 base at J, with 13 bases between the two ends. The CDR3 has 15 residues. Germline assignment: CDR1 KGHSH and CDR2 LQKENI. CDR3 loop: CASSQQGTSGNTIYF. CDR3 DNA sequence: TGTGCCAGCTCGCAACAGGGTACTTCTGGAAACACCATATATTTT.

The genes are TRBV6-5 and TRBJ2-1; the match to TRBD1 covers 7 bases. From germline, CDR1 is MNHEY and CDR2 SVGAGI. This CDR3 is built from 14 residues. V gave up 6 bases and J gave up 4 bases; unmatched junction bases: 6. The CDR3 nucleotides are TGTGCCAGCAGCAAGGGACAGCCTTACAATGAGCAGTTCTTC. Protein product: CASSKGQPYNEQFF.

The rearrangement uses TRBV19 and TRBJ2-2; tentatively, D is TRBD1 or TRBD2 (6 bases each). The CDR3 spans 18 residues. V was pared by 5 bases and J by 2 bases, with 21 bases between. Germline V gene lookup returns CDR1 LNHDA and CDR2 SQIVND (reference sequence). The CDR3: CASSSEGGRTSNTGELFF. CDR3 coding DNA: TGTGCCAGTAGTTCCGAGGGGGGACGGACAAGCAACACCGGGGAGCTGTTTTTT.

This clone came up once. The V call is TRBV12-3 or TRBV12-4, the J call TRBJ2-2; D is perhaps TRBD1 (6 bases). V was shortened by 11 bases and J by 1 base, with 11 bases between the two germline ends. The CDR3 has 13 residues. The CDR3 sequence is CAGQTGNTGELFF. In DNA form, the CDR3 reads TGTGCCGGACAGACAGGGAACACCGGGGAGCTGTTTTTT.

The J gene is TRBJ1-2, the V gene TRBV29-1, with 9 bases identical to TRBD1. Germline V gives CDR1 SQVTM, CDR2 ANQGSEA. The CDR3 is 12 amino acids. V was pared by 6 bases and J by 1 base, with 0 bases of the junction left unmatched. As DNA, the CDR3 is TGCAGCGTGGGACAGGGTAACTATGGCTACACCTTC. Translated, it gives CSVGQGNYGYTF. Supplemented by reference TRBV29-1 and TRBJ1-2, the full variable domain reads SAVISQKPSRDICQRGTSLTIQCQVDSQVTMMFWYRQQPGQSLTLIATANQGSEATYESGFVIDKFPISRPNLTFSTLTVSNMSPEDSSIYLCSVGQGNYGYTFGSGTRLTVV.

This clone has more than one count but fewer than ten. The chain combines TRBV5-1 with TRBJ2-2; 11 bases fit TRBD2. The ends lost 5 bases at V and 5 bases at J; junction bases unmatched: 11. The CDR3 runs 17 residues. The germline V gene encodes CDR1 SGHRS and CDR2 YFSETQ. The CDR3 here is CASSPGTSGRKTGELFF. CDR3 nucleotides: TGCGCCAGCAGTCCCGGTACTAGCGGGAGAAAAACCGGGGAGCTGTTTTTT.

For the CDR3, the DNA is TGTGCCAGCAGCTTAGGCTCGGGACAGACCAATGAGCAGTTCTTC. Translated, it gives CASSLGSGQTNEQFF. The rearrangement joins TRBV11-2 to TRBJ2-1; 7 positions match TRBD1. Germline values: CDR1 SGHAT, CDR2 FQNNGV. J lost 6 bases, V lost 1 base, and 6 bases had no gene match. The CDR3 has 15 amino acids.